The present TCR beta chain was sequenced within a study of cytomegalovirus exposure and HLA in healthy donors. 13 Jbeta primers and 60 Vbeta primers were used for the PCR. Profiled with immunoSEQ multiplex PCR; TCRdb holds only in-frame clones, not every one. Found here are around 150,000 clones, under 10% of them singletons; the top ten hold roughly 7%. Sequenced material: PBMCs. The clonotype originates from a woman in her thirties or forties in good health and CMV-seropositive.

CDR3 residues: CASSPGQRWANVLTF. The CDR3 nucleotides are TGTGCCAGCAGCCCAGGACAGAGGTGGGCCAACGTCCTGACTTTC. The chain uses TRBV7-6 and TRBJ2-6, with a weak D call TRBD1 (6 bases). Trimming shortened V by 5 bases and J by 5 bases, and 13 bases separated the two germline ends. This CDR3 is built from 15 residues. Germline CDR1 reads SGHVS; CDR2 reads FNYEAQ.